These T cell receptor beta chains were read from a single sample in a study of radiotherapy plus CTLA-4 blockade in lung cancer. Some clones are missing from TCRdb's copy, which holds only in-frame ones; the method was immunoSEQ multiplex PCR. This table holds roughly 93,000 clones, around 86% found once. The specimen was peripheral blood, collected from a patient treated with radiotherapy plus ipilimumab. These TCRs come from a human donor with non-small cell lung cancer who had a partial response to radiotherapy plus ipilimumab. CDR3s include the opening cysteine and the closing phenylalanine or tryptophan. A D gene is named only where the DNA matches it firmly. A clone size is listed for some rows: how often the clone was seen (once, few, many), or a class if it is expanded.

v_gene: TRBV5-8
d_gene: .
abundance: once
j_gene: TRBJ2-3
CDR3aa: CASSLNGAGTDTQYF
CDR3nt: TGTGCCAGCAGCTTGAATGGGGCCGGCACAGATACGCAGTATTTT

v_gene: TRBV7-2
d_gene: TRBD1
abundance: .
j_gene: TRBJ1-1
CDR3aa: CASSLLGTEYTEAFF
CDR3nt: TGTGCCAGCAGCTTATTAGGGACAGAGTACACTGAAGCTTTCTTT

v_gene: TRBV5-1
d_gene: TRBD1
abundance: .
j_gene: TRBJ1-1
CDR3aa: CASSLLAGGGNTEAFF
CDR3nt: TGCGCCAGCAGCTTGTTGGCAGGGGGTGGTAACACTGAAGCTTTCTTT

v_gene: TRBV28
d_gene: .
abundance: few
j_gene: TRBJ2-2
CDR3aa: CASSSTGEGTGELFF
CDR3nt: TGTGCCAGCAGTTCGACGGGAGAGGGCACCGGGGAGCTGTTTTTT

v_gene: TRBV10-3
d_gene: .
abundance: .
j_gene: TRBJ1-3
CDR3aa: CAIRLSGNTIYF
CDR3nt: TGTGCCATCAGGTTATCTGGAAACACCATATATTTT

v_gene: TRBV6-1
d_gene: .
abundance: .
j_gene: TRBJ1-5
CDR3aa: CASSPYLQSNQPQHF
CDR3nt: TGTGCCAGCAGTCCTTACTTGCAAAGCAATCAGCCCCAGCATTTT

v_gene: TRBV19
d_gene: TRBD2
abundance: .
j_gene: TRBJ2-5
CDR3aa: CASTSRGDVDETQYF
CDR3nt: TGTGCCAGTACCTCACGGGGGGACGTGGACGAGACCCAGTACTTC

v_gene: TRBV9
d_gene: .
abundance: .
j_gene: TRBJ1-2
CDR3aa: CASSGPDSGYGYTF
CDR3nt: TGTGCCAGCAGCGGCCCGGACAGCGGCTATGGCTACACCTTC

v_gene: TRBV6-4
d_gene: .
abundance: .
j_gene: TRBJ2-7
CDR3aa: CASSAHGVKVYEQYF
CDR3nt: TGTGCCAGCAGCGCTCACGGAGTGAAAGTCTACGAGCAGTACTTC

v_gene: TRBV28
d_gene: TRBD2
abundance: .
j_gene: TRBJ2-7
CDR3aa: CASVIKRTSDFYEQYF
CDR3nt: TGTGCCAGCGTTATCAAAAGGACTAGCGATTTCTACGAGCAGTACTTC

v_gene: TRBV28
d_gene: TRBD1
abundance: .
j_gene: TRBJ1-2
CDR3aa: CASSLGQGYGYTF
CDR3nt: TGTGCCAGCAGTTTAGGACAGGGGTATGGCTACACCTTC

v_gene: TRBV9
d_gene: .
abundance: many
j_gene: TRBJ2-2
CDR3aa: CASSVGGWSGELFF
CDR3nt: TGTGCCAGCAGCGTAGGAGGGTGGTCCGGGGAGCTGTTTTTT

v_gene: TRBV11-2
d_gene: TRBD2
abundance: .
j_gene: TRBJ2-7
CDR3aa: CASSLPGRVGYEQYF
CDR3nt: TGTGCCAGCAGCTTACCAGGGAGGGTTGGCTACGAGCAGTACTTC

v_gene: TRBV28
d_gene: .
abundance: .
j_gene: TRBJ1-1
CDR3aa: CASSLVRTEAFF
CDR3nt: TGTGCCAGCAGTTTAGTCCGGACTGAAGCTTTCTTT

v_gene: TRBV10-1
d_gene: TRBD2
abundance: .
j_gene: TRBJ2-7
CDR3aa: CASSATSGSRDEQYF
CDR3nt: TGCGCCAGCAGCGCCACTAGCGGGAGTCGAGACGAGCAGTACTTC

v_gene: TRBV27
d_gene: TRBD2
abundance: .
j_gene: TRBJ2-1
CDR3aa: CASSFSGGSYNEQFF
CDR3nt: TGTGCCAGCAGTTTTAGCGGGGGCTCCTACAATGAGCAGTTCTTC

v_gene: TRBV6-5
d_gene: TRBD1
abundance: .
j_gene: TRBJ1-5
CDR3aa: CASSSTGAQPQHF
CDR3nt: TGTGCCAGCAGTTCCACAGGGGCTCAGCCCCAGCATTTT

v_gene: TRBV28
d_gene: TRBD2
abundance: .
j_gene: TRBJ2-7
CDR3aa: CASRAGTSGSRYF
CDR3nt: TGTGCCAGCAGGGCCGGGACTAGCGGGAGTCGGTACTTC

v_gene: TRBV19
d_gene: .
abundance: .
j_gene: TRBJ2-7
CDR3aa: CASSRWEFRHEQYF
CDR3nt: TGTGCCAGTAGTAGGTGGGAGTTTCGCCACGAGCAGTACTTC

v_gene: TRBV18
d_gene: TRBD1
abundance: .
j_gene: TRBJ2-7
CDR3aa: CASSPQGAGLYEQYF
CDR3nt: TGTGCCAGCTCACCACAGGGGGCTGGACTCTACGAGCAGTACTTC

v_gene: TRBV6-1
d_gene: .
abundance: .
j_gene: TRBJ2-1
CDR3aa: CASSDRRPPFF
CDR3nt: TGTGCCAGCAGTGATCGGAGACCCCCGTTCTTC

v_gene: TRBV6-1
d_gene: .
abundance: .
j_gene: TRBJ2-1
CDR3aa: CAIQLEITYNEQFF
CDR3nt: TGTGCCATCCAACTAGAGATCACCTACAATGAGCAGTTCTTC